This T cell receptor (beta chain) comes out of a study of shared clonotypes between healthy human individuals. The naive CD8 population came from CD45RO-negative cells selected for CCR7, without terminally differentiated effector memory CD45RA+ cells. Per the germline V gene, CDR1 is MNHEY and CDR2 is SMNVEV (reference sequence). V trimming: 8 bases; J trimming: 3 bases; junction bases outside the gene matches: 12. The CDR3 has 15 residues. This table comes from immunoSEQ multiplex PCR, and its TCRdb copy is limited to in-frame clones, with some not included. The table lists some 2,100,000 clones, about 93% of them singletons, with 1.7% in the top ten.

The sequencing input was naive CD8+ T cells from PBMCs. This TCR derives from a man between 18 and 29 years old in good health. Some clones in this sample may be carry-over from other donors' samples. The chain couples TRBV27 to TRBJ2-7, with 8 bases aligning to TRBD1. In DNA, the CDR3 is TGTGCCAGCGTCGGACAGGGCCTTCCCGGCTACGAGCAGTACTTC. This sequence encodes CASVGQGLPGYEQYF.